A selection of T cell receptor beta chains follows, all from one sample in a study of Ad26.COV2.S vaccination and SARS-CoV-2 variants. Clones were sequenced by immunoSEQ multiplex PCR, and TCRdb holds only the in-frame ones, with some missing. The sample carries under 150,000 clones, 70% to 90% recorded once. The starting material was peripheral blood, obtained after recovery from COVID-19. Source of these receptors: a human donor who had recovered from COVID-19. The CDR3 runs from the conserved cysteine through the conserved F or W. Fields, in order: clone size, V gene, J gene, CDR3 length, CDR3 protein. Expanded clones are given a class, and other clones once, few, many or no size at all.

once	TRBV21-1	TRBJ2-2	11	CASRAEAELFF
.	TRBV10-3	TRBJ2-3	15	CAIKRQGAFTDTQYF
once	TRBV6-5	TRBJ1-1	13	CASSRSRVGEAFF
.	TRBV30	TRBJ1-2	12	CAWGGTGVDYTF
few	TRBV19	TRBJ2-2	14	CASKRDTILGELFF
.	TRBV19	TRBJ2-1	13	CASSIDRGNEQFF
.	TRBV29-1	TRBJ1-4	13	CSVETGDNEKLFF
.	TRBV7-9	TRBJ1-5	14	CASSLGQQDQPQHF
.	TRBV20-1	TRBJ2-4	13	CSASLAGGDIQYF
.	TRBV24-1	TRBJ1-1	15	CATSDPSGGWPEAFF
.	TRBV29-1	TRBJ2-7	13	CSVATGFSYEQYF
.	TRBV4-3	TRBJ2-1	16	CASSQKAIGGAGEQFF
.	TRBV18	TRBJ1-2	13	CASSPAGNYGYTF
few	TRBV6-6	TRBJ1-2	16	CASSYSAQVESYGYTF
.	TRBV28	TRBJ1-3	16	CASSGTVPISGNTIYF
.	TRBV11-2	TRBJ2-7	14	CASSLARGGYEQYF
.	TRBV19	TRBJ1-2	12	CAALTPGHGYTF
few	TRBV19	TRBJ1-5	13	CASSGGRNQPQHF
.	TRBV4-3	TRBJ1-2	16	CASSQTLTGGDYGYTF
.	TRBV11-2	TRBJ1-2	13	CASSAERPYGYTF
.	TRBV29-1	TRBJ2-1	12	CSGGQLAGEQFF
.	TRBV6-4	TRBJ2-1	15	CASSEGQSSYNEQFF
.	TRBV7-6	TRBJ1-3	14	CASSFRSSGNTIYF
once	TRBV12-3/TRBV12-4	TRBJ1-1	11	CASSRGLEAFF
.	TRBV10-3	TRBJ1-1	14	CAISEAGGNTEAFF
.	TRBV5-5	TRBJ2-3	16	CASSSGRDMYTDTQYF
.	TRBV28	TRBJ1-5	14	CASSGRGASQPQHF
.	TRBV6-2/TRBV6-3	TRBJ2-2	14	CASSYTRGTGELFF
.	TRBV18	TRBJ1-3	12	CASSPDERTIYF
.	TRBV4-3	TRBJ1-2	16	CASSQGDSSKDYGYTF
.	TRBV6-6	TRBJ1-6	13	CASNQANNSPLHF